This T cell receptor (beta chain) was identified in a study of shared clonotypes between healthy human individuals. A note on this clone: The target antigen is unknown.

This CDR3 contains 14 residues. Per germline, CDR1 SGHRS and CDR2 YFSETQ. Trimming cost V 6 bases and J 4 bases; bases outside gene matches: 4. Only in-frame clones appear in the TCRdb table, and some are missing; sequencing was by immunoSEQ multiplex PCR. The repertoire consists of about 2 million clones, with about 95% occurring once and the leading ten covering 0.13%. Study-wide results and limits: Sequencing depth was expected to affect clonotype sharing among donors.

The rearrangement uses TRBV5-1 and TRBJ1-4; 9 nucleotides match TRBD1. The receptor was derived from a man younger than 30 in good health. The sample comprised naive CD4+ T cells sorted from blood. Subset specified: CD45RA+ positively selected. For the CDR3, the DNA is TGCGCCAGCACCGGACAGGGGAGTAATGAAAAACTGTTTTTT. It encodes CASTGQGSNEKLFF.